The clone carrying this T cell receptor (beta chain) was seen more than once but under ten times. The CDR3 runs 15 residues. The ends lost 2 bases at V and 4 bases at J; junction bases unmatched: 4. Germline loops: CDR1 SGHAT, CDR2 FQNNGV. The data originate from a study of patients and donors after allogeneic stem cell transplantation. In TCRdb, the RT-PCR reads were re-called with MiXCR into one record per CDR3 protein. The repertoire holds about 90,000 distinct CDR3 sequences, around 49% seen once, with approximately 66% in the top ten. This TCR came from a human donor who was either an allogeneic HSCT recipient or a stem cell or donor lymphocyte infusion donor (not recorded which). It is not recorded whose cells these are; they may come from a transplant donor. The sample consisted of blood, either unsorted or a sorted T cell fraction (not recorded which). The chain couples TRBV11-2 to TRBJ1-1; 10 bases map to TRBD1. CDR3 coding DNA: TGTGCCAGCAGCTTAAGACAGGGGGCGCGCACTGAAGCTTTCTTT. This encodes CASSLRQGARTEAFF.